These 14 T cell receptor beta chains share one sample of origin, sequenced in a study of read filtering for tumor transcriptome and immune sequencing. Molecular barcoded adaptors covering alpha/delta and beta/gamma chains were used on about 390 ng RNA. Via MiXCR, TCRdb re-called the reads, giving one row per CDR3 protein. In the table there are roughly 38,000 distinct CDR3 sequences, roughly 12% of which are singletons. The sequenced sample consisted of a population of CD138-negative cells sorted from bone marrow. The receptors were gathered from a donor at least 40 years old with multiple myeloma.

This clonotype was counted a few times. One junction end does not reproduce the germline sequence, and a read error may be involved. The V call is TRBV19, the J call TRBJ2-2, with 7 bases lining up with TRBD1. Germline assignment: CDR1 LNHDA and CDR2 SQIVND (reference sequence). The CDR3 sequence is 15 residues long. The CDR3 protein is CASSPPLTGIGELLF. CDR3 nucleotide sequence: TGTGCCAGTAGTCCACCCTTGACAGGGATCGGGGAGCTGCTTTTT.

This clonotype turned up a few times. V gene TRBV30 combines with J gene TRBJ1-5; tentatively, D is TRBD1 (5 bases). The V end lost 2 bases, the J end lost 6 bases, and 11 bases lay between the germline ends. The CDR3 has 13 residues. Germline assignment: CDR1 GTSNPN and CDR2 SVGIG (reference sequence). This CDR3 is CAWSLTRGQPQHF. In DNA, the CDR3 is TGTGCCTGGAGTCTAACGAGGGGTCAGCCCCAGCATTTT.

This clonotype was picked up many times. The rearrangement uses TRBV6-2 or TRBV6-3 and TRBJ2-7; a weak D match, TRBD1 (5 bases). With 6 bases removed from V and 0 bases from J, the gap between germline ends came to 30 bases. Per the germline V gene, CDR1 is MNHEY and CDR2 is SVGEGT. This CDR3 spans 20 amino acids. The CDR3 DNA follows: TGTGCCAGCAGACCACCCTACAGGATCCCTACGATTCCCAGCTCCTACGAGCAGTACTTC. Translation gives CASRPPYRIPTIPSSYEQYF.

This clonotype was detected many times. V gene TRBV11-2 combines with J gene TRBJ1-2; tentatively, D is TRBD1 (6 bases). CDR3 length: 14 amino acids. Germline CDR1 is SGHAT and CDR2 is FQNNGV. Trimming left V 5 bases short and J 4 bases short, with 14 bases between. The CDR3 DNA is TGTGCCAGCAGCCCTAGTGGGGGGCTCTATGGCTACACCTTC. This sequence encodes CASSPSGGLYGYTF.

This clonotype was seen only a few times. This may arise from a read error, as a much more abundant clone is one base away. The chain is built from TRBV29-1 and TRBJ2-2; maybe TRBD1 (6 bases). The germline V gene encodes CDR1 SQVTM and CDR2 ANQGSEA. This CDR3 contains 13 residues. CDR3 bases: TGCAGCGTTGAAGTGGGGGCTACCGGGGAGCTGATTTTT. Translated: CSVEVGATGELIF.

This clonotype was recorded many times. The chain combines TRBV7-9 with TRBJ1-2, with a possible D match to TRBD1 (5 bases). CDR1 and CDR2 from the germline V gene are SEHNR and FQNEAQ (reference sequence). The CDR3 spans 13 residues. V was clipped by 4 bases and J by 6 bases, with 12 bases between them. The CDR3 coding sequence is TGTGCCAGCAGCTGGGTGAGGGGAGATGGCTACACCTTC. This translates into CASSWVRGDGYTF.

This clonotype was detected only a few times. V usage is TRBV2 and J usage is TRBJ1-5, with D possibly TRBD1 on 6 matching bases. The CDR3 length is 13 residues. CDR1 SNHLY and CDR2 FYNNEI come from the germline V gene. V was trimmed by 7 bases and J by 3 bases, leaving 10 bases between them. The CDR3 region has the DNA TGTGCCAGCAAGGGGGGCAACAATCAGCCCCAGCATTTT. It specifies CASKGGNNQPQHF. The whole variable domain, remainder taken from reference TRBV2 and TRBJ1-5, is EPEVTQTPSHQVTQMGQEVILRCVPISNHLYFYWYRQILGQKVEFLVSFYNNEISEKSEIFDDQFSVERPDGSNFTLKIRSTKLEDSAMYFCASKGGNNQPQHFGDGTRLSIL.

In the case of this clonotype: This likely reflects a read error, since a far larger clone is one base away. The J gene is TRBJ2-1, the V gene TRBV7-9; D unresolved. The CDR3 totals 11 residues. Germline-derived CDR1 and CDR2 are SEHNR and FQNEAQ (reference sequence). The CDR3 nucleotides read TGTGCCAGCAGCAGCTACGATGAGCAGTTCTTC. Protein product: CASSSYDEQFF.

This clonotype occurred many times. The chain couples TRBV28 to TRBJ2-1, with 14 bases identical to TRBD2. The J segment lost 9 bases and the V segment lost 4 bases, leaving 17 bases of the junction unmatched. There are 19 residues in the CDR3. Germline V gene sequence: CDR1 MDHEN, CDR2 SYDVKM. The chain's CDR3 is CASSSPSGTSGRGPFEQFF. In DNA, the CDR3 is TGTGCCAGCAGTTCCCCCTCCGGGACTAGCGGGAGAGGCCCTTTTGAGCAGTTCTTC.

In this sample, this clonotype turned up many times. CDR3 DNA sequence: TGCGCCAGCAGCTACAGAGGTTCACCCCTCCACTTT. Amino acid sequence: CASSYRGSPLHF. The chain recombines TRBV5-1 with TRBJ1-6; D gene uncertain. The V end was cut by 3 bases, the J end by 9 bases, with 7 bases between. The CDR3 contains 12 residues. CDR1 and CDR2 from the germline V gene are SGHRS and YFSETQ.

This clonotype was seen many times. The J gene is TRBJ2-4, the V gene TRBV20-1, with D possibly called TRBD1 or TRBD2 (5 bases each). Per germline, CDR1 DFQATT and CDR2 SNEGSKA (reference sequence). This CDR3 has 13 residues. The V end lost 3 bases, the J end lost 9 bases, and 15 bases lay between the germline ends. The CDR3 sequence is CSARGVGAGIQYF. The CDR3 DNA reads TGCAGTGCTAGGGGGGTCGGGGCTGGCATTCAGTACTTC.

This clonotype was counted ten times or more. The junction and the germline gene differ at one end; a read error may be behind it. The chain joins TRBV24-1 to TRBJ1-1; TRBD1 matches 7 bases. This CDR3 spans 13 amino acids. Per germline, CDR1 KGHDR and CDR2 SFDVKD. CDR3 bases: TGTGCCGCCAGTGAGCAGGGGGGCACTGAAGCTTTCTTT. It is translated as CAASEQGGTEAFF.

The rearrangement uses TRBV12-3 or TRBV12-4 and TRBJ2-3; maybe TRBD2 (6 bases). The length of the CDR3 is 13 residues. The ends were cut back, 6 bases at V and 2 bases at J, with 9 bases in the middle. This CDR3 reads CASRIADTDTQYF. Written as DNA, the CDR3 is TGTGCCAGCAGAATAGCGGACACAGATACGCAGTATTTT.

In this sample, this clonotype turned up many times. The chain uses TRBV5-1 and TRBJ2-1, with D maybe TRBD1 (8 bases). Per the germline V gene, CDR1 is SGHRS and CDR2 is YFSETQ. V lost 1 base, J lost 6 bases, and 20 bases lay in between. The CDR3 length is 17 residues. The chain's CDR3 is CASSLLGGQGASNEQFF. The CDR3 DNA reads as TGCGCCAGCAGCTTGCTCGGGGGGCAGGGGGCCAGCAATGAGCAGTTCTTC.